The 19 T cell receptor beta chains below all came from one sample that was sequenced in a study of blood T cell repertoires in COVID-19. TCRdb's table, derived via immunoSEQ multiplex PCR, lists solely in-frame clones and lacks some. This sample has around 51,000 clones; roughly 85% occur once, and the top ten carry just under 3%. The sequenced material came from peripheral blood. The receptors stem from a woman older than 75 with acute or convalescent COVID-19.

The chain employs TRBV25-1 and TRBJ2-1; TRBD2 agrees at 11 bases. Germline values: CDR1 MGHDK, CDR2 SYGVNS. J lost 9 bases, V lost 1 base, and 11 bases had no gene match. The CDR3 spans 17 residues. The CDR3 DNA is TGTGCCAGCAGTGAATCAGTTATAGCGGGGGGGCGGAGTGAGCAGTTCTTC. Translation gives CASSESVIAGGRSEQFF.

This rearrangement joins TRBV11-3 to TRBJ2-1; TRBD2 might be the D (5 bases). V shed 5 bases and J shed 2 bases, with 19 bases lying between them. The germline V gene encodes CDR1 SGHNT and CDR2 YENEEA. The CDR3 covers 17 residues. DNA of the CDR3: TGTGCCAGCAGCCCTCGACCTGGCGGGCTTACCTACAATGAGCAGTTCTTC. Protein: CASSPRPGGLTYNEQFF.

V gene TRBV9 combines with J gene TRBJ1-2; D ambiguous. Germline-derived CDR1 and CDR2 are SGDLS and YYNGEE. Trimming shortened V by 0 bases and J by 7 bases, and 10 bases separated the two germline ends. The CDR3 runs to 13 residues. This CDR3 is CASSVATGSGYTF. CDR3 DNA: TGTGCCAGCAGCGTAGCTACGGGGTCTGGCTACACCTTC.

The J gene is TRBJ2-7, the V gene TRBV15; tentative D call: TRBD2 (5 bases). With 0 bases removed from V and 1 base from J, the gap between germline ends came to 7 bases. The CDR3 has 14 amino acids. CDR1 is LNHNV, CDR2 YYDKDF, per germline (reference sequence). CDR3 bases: TGTGCCACCAGCAGAGATCCGGGATCCTACGAGCAGTACTTC. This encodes CATSRDPGSYEQYF.

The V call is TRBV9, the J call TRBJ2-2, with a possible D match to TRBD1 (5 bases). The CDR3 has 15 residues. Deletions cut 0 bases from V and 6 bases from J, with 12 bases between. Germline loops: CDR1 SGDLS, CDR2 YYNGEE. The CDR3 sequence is CASSVGAGIAGELFF. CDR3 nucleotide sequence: TGTGCCAGCAGCGTAGGGGCAGGGATTGCCGGGGAGCTGTTTTTT.

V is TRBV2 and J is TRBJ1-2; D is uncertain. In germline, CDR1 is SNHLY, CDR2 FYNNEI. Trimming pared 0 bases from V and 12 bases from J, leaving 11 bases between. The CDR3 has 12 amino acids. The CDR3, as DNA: TGTGCCAGCAGTGAAGCGCGTAGTTTAGACACCTTC. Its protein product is CASSEARSLDTF.

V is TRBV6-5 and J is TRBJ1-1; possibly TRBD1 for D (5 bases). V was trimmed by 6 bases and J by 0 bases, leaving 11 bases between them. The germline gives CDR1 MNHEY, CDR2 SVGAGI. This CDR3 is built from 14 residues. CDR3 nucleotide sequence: TGTGCCAGCAGCCAGGGTCCCCTGAACACTGAAGCTTTCTTT. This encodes CASSQGPLNTEAFF.

Here the CDR3 reads CASSEAWEGYGYTF. CDR3 sequence (DNA): TGTGCCAGCAGTGAAGCGTGGGAGGGCTATGGCTACACCTTC. The chain carries TRBV6-1 and TRBJ1-2, with unresolved D. The germline CDR1 and CDR2 sequences are MNHNS and SASEGT. V dropped 0 bases and J dropped 4 bases, with 9 bases sitting between them. The CDR3 extends over 14 amino acids.

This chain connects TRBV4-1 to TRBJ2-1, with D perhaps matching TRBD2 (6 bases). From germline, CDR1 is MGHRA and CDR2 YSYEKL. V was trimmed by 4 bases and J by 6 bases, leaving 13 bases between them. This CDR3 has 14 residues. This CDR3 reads CASSLIAGGNEQFF. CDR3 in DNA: TGCGCCAGCAGCCTAATCGCCGGGGGCAATGAGCAGTTCTTC.

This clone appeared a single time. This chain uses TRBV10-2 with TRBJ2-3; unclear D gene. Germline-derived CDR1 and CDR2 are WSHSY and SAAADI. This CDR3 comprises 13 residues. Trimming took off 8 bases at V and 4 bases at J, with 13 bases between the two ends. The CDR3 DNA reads TGCGCCAGCCCGCAGGTGGTGGCAGATACGCAGTATTTT. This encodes CASPQVVADTQYF.

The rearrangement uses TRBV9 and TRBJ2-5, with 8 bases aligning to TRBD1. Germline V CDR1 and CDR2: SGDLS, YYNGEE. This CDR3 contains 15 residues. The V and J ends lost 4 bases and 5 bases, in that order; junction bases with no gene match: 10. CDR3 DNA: TGTGCCAGCAGCACCCGGGCAGGGGGCTATGAGACCCAGTACTTC. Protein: CASSTRAGGYETQYF.

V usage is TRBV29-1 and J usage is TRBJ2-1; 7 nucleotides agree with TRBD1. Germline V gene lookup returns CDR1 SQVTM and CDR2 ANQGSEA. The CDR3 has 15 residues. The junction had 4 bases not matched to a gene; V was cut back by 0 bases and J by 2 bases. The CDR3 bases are TGCAGCGTTGAAGATCGAGGGGGCCCCTACAATGAGCAGTTCTTC. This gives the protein CSVEDRGGPYNEQFF.

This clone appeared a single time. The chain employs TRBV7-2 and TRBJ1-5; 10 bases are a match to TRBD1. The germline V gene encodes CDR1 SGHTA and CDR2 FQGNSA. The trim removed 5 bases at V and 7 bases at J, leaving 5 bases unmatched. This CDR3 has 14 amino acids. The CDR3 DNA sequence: TGTGCCAGCAGCAAAGACAGGGGGCAGCAGCCCCAGCATTTT. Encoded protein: CASSKDRGQQPQHF.

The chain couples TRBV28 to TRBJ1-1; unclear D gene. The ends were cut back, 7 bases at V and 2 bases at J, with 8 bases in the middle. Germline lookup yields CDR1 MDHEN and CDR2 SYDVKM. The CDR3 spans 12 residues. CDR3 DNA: TGTGCCAGCAACGGCGGCAACACTGAAGCTTTCTTT. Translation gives CASNGGNTEAFF.

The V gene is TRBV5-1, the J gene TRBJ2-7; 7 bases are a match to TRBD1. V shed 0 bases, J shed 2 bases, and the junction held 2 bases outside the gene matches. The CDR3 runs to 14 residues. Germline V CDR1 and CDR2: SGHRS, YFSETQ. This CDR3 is CASSLGDSTYEQYF. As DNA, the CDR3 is TGCGCCAGCAGCTTGGGGGACAGTACCTACGAGCAGTACTTC.

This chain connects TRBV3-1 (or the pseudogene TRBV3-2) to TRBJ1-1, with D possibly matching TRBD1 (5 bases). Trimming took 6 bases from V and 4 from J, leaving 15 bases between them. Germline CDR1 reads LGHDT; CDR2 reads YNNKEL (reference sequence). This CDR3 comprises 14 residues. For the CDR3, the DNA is TGTGCCAGCAGGACCGGGGGGGAGGGCACTGAAGCTTTCTTT. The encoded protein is CASRTGGEGTEAFF.

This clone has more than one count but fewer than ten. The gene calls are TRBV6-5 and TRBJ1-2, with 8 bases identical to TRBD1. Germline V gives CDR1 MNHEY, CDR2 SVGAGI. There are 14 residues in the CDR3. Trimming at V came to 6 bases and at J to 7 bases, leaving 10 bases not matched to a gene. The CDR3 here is CASSPFDRGPGYTF. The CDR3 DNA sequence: TGTGCCAGCAGCCCCTTCGACAGGGGACCTGGCTACACCTTC.

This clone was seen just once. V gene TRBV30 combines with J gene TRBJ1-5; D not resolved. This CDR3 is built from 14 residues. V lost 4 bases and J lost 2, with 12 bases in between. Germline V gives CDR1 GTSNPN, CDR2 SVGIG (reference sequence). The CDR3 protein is CAWKSAGGNQPQHF. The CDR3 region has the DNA TGTGCCTGGAAGTCTGCAGGTGGCAATCAGCCCCAGCATTTT.

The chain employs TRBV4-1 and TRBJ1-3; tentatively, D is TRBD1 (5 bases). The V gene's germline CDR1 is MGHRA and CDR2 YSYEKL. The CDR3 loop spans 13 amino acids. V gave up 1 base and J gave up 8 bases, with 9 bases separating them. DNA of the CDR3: TGCGCCAGCAGCCAAGGACAGAAAGACACCATATATTTT. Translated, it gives CASSQGQKDTIYF.